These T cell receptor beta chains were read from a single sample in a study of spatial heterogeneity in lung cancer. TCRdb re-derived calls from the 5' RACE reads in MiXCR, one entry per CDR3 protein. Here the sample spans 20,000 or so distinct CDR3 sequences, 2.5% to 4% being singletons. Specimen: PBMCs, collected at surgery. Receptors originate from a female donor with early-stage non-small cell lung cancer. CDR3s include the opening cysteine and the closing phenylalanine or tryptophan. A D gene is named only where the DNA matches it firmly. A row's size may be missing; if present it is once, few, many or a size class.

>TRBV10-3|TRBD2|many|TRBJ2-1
CAIRASGRYNEQFF
TGTGCCATCAGGGCTAGCGGGAGGTACAATGAGCAGTTCTTC
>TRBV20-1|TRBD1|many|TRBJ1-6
CSARPPGQLHNSPLHF
TGCAGTGCTAGACCTCCGGGACAGTTACACAATTCACCCCTCCACTTT
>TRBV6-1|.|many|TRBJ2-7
CASSVSYISYEQYF
TGTGCCAGCAGTGTCTCGTACATCTCCTACGAGCAGTACTTC
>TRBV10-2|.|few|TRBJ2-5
CASSGLGEETQYF
TGCGCCAGCAGTGGGTTAGGGGAAGAGACCCAGTACTTC
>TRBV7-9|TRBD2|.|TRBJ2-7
CASSLAASGRFYEQYF
TGTGCCAGCAGCTTAGCCGCAAGCGGGAGGTTCTACGAGCAGTACTTC
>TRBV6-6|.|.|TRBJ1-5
CASSPETGGYSNQPQHF
TGTGCCAGCAGTCCCGAGACAGGCGGATATAGCAATCAGCCCCAGCATTTT
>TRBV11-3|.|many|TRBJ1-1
CASSLGETEAFF
TGTGCCAGCAGCTTAGGAGAAACTGAAGCTTTCTTT
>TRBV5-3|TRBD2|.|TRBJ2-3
CARSCGLAGTDTQYF
TGTGCCAGAAGCTGCGGACTAGCGGGAACAGATACGCAGTATTTT
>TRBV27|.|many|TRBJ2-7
CASSFSGLTYEQYF
TGTGCCAGCAGTTTTAGTGGATTAACCTACGAGCAGTACTTC
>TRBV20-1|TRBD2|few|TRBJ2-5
CSARDLVPSGRGETQYF
TGCAGTGCTAGAGATCTTGTGCCTAGCGGGAGAGGCGAGACCCAGTACTTC
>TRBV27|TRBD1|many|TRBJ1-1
CASSSPGRGPMGAFF
TGTGCCAGCAGTTCCCCGGGTAGGGGGCCAATGGGCGCTTTCTTT
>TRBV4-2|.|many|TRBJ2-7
CASSQDWIYEQYF
TGTGCCAGCAGCCAGGACTGGATATACGAGCAGTACTTC
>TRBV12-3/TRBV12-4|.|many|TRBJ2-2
CASSTQAGELFF
TGTGCCAGCAGTACCCAGGCCGGGGAGCTGTTTTTT
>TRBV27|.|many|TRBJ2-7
CASSPGPIYEQYF
TGTGCCAGCAGTCCGGGCCCCATCTACGAGCAGTACTTC
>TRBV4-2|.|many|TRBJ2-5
CASSQVFGGREGQETQYF
TGTGCCAGCAGCCAAGTCTTTGGAGGGAGAGAAGGACAAGAGACCCAGTACTTC
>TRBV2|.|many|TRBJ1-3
CASSPVLSGNTIYF
TGTGCCAGCAGTCCAGTACTCTCTGGAAACACCATATATTTT
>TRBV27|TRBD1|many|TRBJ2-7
CASSYRQGLSYEQYF
TGTGCCAGCAGTTACCGACAGGGGCTATCCTACGAGCAGTACTTC
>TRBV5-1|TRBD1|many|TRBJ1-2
CASSSGDRTYGYTF
TGCGCCAGCAGCTCTGGGGACAGAACCTATGGCTACACCTTC
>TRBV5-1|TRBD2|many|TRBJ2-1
CASSLASGDNEQFF
TGCGCCAGCAGCTTGGCTAGCGGGGACAATGAGCAGTTCTTC
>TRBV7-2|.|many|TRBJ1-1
CASSLSPGTEAFF
TGTGCCAGCAGCTTATCCCCAGGGACTGAAGCTTTCTTT
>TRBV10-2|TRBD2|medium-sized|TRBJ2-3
CASSAWEGSVTDTQYF
TGCGCCAGCAGTGCTTGGGAGGGCTCCGTCACAGATACGCAGTATTTT
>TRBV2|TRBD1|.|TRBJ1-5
CASSGTGGNQPQHF
TGTGCCAGCAGTGGGACAGGGGGCAATCAGCCCCAGCATTTT